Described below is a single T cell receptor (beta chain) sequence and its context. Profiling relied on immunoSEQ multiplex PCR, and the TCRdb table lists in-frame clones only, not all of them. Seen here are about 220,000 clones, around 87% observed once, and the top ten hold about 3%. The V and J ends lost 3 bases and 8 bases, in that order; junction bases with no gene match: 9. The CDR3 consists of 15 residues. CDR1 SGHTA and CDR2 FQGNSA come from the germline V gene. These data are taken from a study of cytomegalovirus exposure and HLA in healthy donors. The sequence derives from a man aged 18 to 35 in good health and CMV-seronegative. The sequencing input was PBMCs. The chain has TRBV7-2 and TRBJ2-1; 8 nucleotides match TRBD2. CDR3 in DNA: TGTGCCAGCAGCTTCGGTCGGGGGGGCCGTCATGAGCAGTTCTTC. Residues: CASSFGRGGRHEQFF.